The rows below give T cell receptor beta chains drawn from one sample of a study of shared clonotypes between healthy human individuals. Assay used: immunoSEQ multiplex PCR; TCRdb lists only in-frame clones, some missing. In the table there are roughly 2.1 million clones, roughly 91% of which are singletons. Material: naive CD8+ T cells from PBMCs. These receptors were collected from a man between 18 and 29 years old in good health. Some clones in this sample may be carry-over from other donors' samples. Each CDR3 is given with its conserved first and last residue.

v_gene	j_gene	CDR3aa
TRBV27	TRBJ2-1	CASRGDPYNEQFF
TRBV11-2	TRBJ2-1	CASSETSGPYNEQFF
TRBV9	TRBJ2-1	CASSPAGSQLASVQFF
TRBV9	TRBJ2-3	CASSAGDSADTQYF
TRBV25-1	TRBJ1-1	CASRVGGLNTEAFF
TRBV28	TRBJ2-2	CASSRDYHTGELFF
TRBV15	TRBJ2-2	CATSRGDTITGELFF
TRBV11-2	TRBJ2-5	CASSLLNPQGTQYF
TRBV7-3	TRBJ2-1	CASSLGGTPPVDEQFF
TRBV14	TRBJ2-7	CASSHSDRGVYEQYF
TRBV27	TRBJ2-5	CASSLYPGQGFSRETQYF
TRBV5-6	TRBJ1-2	CASSLGATGEGYTF
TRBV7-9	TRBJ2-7	CASSSQGSDLYPQNYEQYF
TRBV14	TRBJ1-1	CASSPDRLTANTEAFF
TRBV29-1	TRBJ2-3	CSVDPSGGSTDTQYF
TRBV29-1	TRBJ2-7	CSVEDLGSGYEQYF
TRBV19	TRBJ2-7	CASSSSGTLIYEQYF
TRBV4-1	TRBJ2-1	CASSEGQGAQNEQFF
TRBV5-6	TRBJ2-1	CASSLGGGSYNEQFF
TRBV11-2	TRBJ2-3	CASSPTGGDTQYF
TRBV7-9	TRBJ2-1	CASSLAVYRGNFEQFF
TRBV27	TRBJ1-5	CASSLSVNQPQHF
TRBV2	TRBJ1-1	CASSGREAFF
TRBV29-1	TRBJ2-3	CSVDRSHSTDTQYF
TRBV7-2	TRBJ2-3	CASSRWRTGVYF
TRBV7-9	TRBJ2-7	CASSLGQGLGDEQYF
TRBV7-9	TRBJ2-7	CASKTGQPDEQYF
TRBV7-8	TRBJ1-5	CASSLRETYSNQPQHF
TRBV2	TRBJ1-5	CASRGVYSNQPQHF
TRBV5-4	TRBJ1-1	CASSLKGYTEAFF
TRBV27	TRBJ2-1	CASSLSERGHNEQFF
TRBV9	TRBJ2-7	CASSVGQAQTYEQYF
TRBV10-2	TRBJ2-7	CASSDQAGTTPYEQYF
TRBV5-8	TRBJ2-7	CASSLVLAREQYF
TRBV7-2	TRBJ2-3	CASSRTSLSPPTSTDTQYF
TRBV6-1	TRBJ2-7	CASKPSGSFYEQYF
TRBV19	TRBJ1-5	CASSPQQGYSNQPQHF
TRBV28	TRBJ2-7	CASSFSRLEQYF
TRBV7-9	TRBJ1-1	CASSFRDLDTEAFF